These T cell receptor beta chains were read from a single sample in a study of breast tumors, draining lymph nodes, adjacent tissues. One entry per CDR3 protein, called by TCRdb with MiXCR from the multiplex PCR reads. The data contain fewer than 7,500 distinct CDR3 sequences, roughly 44% of them singletons. The specimen sequenced was tumor-adjacent breast tissue. These receptors were taken from a female donor with breast cancer. Some clones in this sample may be carry-over from other donors' samples. Both conserved end residues are part of each CDR3. The D gene is left open where the match is weak. Clone size, where shown, is once, few, many, or a class for clones that have expanded.

>many|NA|TRBJ2-2|14|TRBV10-3
TGTGCCATCACCTCGGACACCCCTTTTGGGGAGCTGTTTTTT
CAITSDTPFGELFF
>few|NA|TRBJ1-5|15|TRBV2
TGTGCCACAAGGGAAACAGGGTCCCCGAATCAGCCCCAGCATTTT
CATRETGSPNQPQHF
>few|NA|TRBJ1-1|11|TRBV6-6
TGTGCCAGCAGGGGGAACACTGAAGCTTTCTTT
CASRGNTEAFF
>medium-sized|NA|TRBJ2-7|14|TRBV2
TGTGCCAGCAAGGGCCGCGCGACTCTGGGAGAGCAGTACTTC
CASKGRATLGEQYF
>NA|TRBD2|TRBJ2-7|15|TRBV7-6
TGTGCCAGCAGCCCTTTAGCGGGAGAAGTAGGCGAGCAGTACTTC
CASSPLAGEVGEQYF
>NA|TRBD2|TRBJ2-2|14|TRBV19
TGTGCCAGTACCTTCGGGACTAGTACCGGGGAGCTGTTTTTT
CASTFGTSTGELFF
>many|NA|TRBJ2-1|14|TRBV6-6
TGTGCCAGCAGTTACGTGGGGGAATGGGATGAGCAGTTCTTC
CASSYVGEWDEQFF
>NA|TRBD2|TRBJ2-7|16|TRBV2
TGTGCCAGCAGTGAAGGGACTAGCGGGTTCTCCTACGAGCAGTACTTC
CASSEGTSGFSYEQYF
>many|NA|TRBJ1-5|14|TRBV5-1
TGCGCCAGCAGCTTTACAGGGCTCAATCAGCCCCAGCATTTT
CASSFTGLNQPQHF
>many|NA|TRBJ1-5|15|TRBV28
TGTGCCAGCAGTTTAGGTCGACCGACGGGTCAGCCCCAGCATTTT
CASSLGRPTGQPQHF
>NA|TRBD1|TRBJ2-7|14|TRBV4-2
TGTGCCAGCAGCCAAGGACAGGGCGACTACGAGCAGTACTTC
CASSQGQGDYEQYF
>medium-sized|TRBD2|TRBJ2-7|15|TRBV4-3
TGCGCCAGCAGCCAAGCGGGGGGGATAGGGTACGAGCAGTACTTC
CASSQAGGIGYEQYF
>NA|TRBD2|TRBJ2-3|13|TRBV2
TGTGCCAGCAGTCTGCGGGGGACAGATACGCAGTATTTT
CASSLRGTDTQYF
>medium-sized|NA|TRBJ2-7|15|TRBV20-1
TGCAGTGCTAGAGGATTCCCCGGGACAACCTACGAGCAGTACTTC
CSARGFPGTTYEQYF
>NA|TRBD2|TRBJ2-3|20|TRBV20-1
TGCAGTGCTACGGGACTAGCGGGCCGAGAAACCATAATAAGCACAGATACGCAGTATTTT
CSATGLAGRETIISTDTQYF
>many|TRBD1|TRBJ1-2|15|TRBV5-8
TGTGCCAGCAGCTTGTGGGGACAGGGGGCGGGAGGCTACACCTTC
CASSLWGQGAGGYTF
>NA|TRBD1|TRBJ1-3|16|TRBV7-2
TGTGCCAGCAGCCAAGGGGGACAGTTGCACGGAAACACCATATATTTT
CASSQGGQLHGNTIYF
>NA|NA|TRBJ2-7|15|TRBV20-1
TGCAGTGCTAGAGGGTACACCGGGGAAGGGTACGAGCAGTACTTC
CSARGYTGEGYEQYF
>NA|TRBD2|TRBJ2-1|15|TRBV6-1
TGTGCCAGCAGTCTCCTAGCGGGGGGGCACGATGAGCAGTTCTTC
CASSLLAGGHDEQFF
>medium-sized|TRBD2|TRBJ2-7|14|TRBV9
TGTGCCAGCAGCGTCACCTTGACTAGCGCCGAGCAGTACTTC
CASSVTLTSAEQYF
>many|NA|TRBJ1-5|14|TRBV24-1
TGTGCCACCAGTGATTGGGTTAGCAATCAGCCCCAGCATTTT
CATSDWVSNQPQHF
>NA|NA|TRBJ2-3|13|TRBV24-1
TGTGTCACCAGTGATTTGGGGGCGGATACGCAGTATTTT
CVTSDLGADTQYF
>few|NA|TRBJ1-2|12|TRBV10-3
TGTGCCATCAGTGATTTAGGGGATGGCTACACCTTC
CAISDLGDGYTF
>few|NA|TRBJ1-1|15|TRBV7-2
TGTGCCAGCAGCATCCGAGGGGGGAGTTGGGCTGAAGCTTTCTTT
CASSIRGGSWAEAFF
>NA|NA|TRBJ2-7|13|TRBV12-3/TRBV12-4
TGTGCCAGCAGTTTATCACCGCCCGCGGAGCAGTACTTC
CASSLSPPAEQYF
>NA|TRBD2|TRBJ2-3|13|TRBV10-3
TGTGCCACCCTAGCGGAAGGCGGAGATACGCAGTATTTT
CATLAEGGDTQYF
>NA|NA|TRBJ2-7|15|TRBV7-8
TGTGCCAGCAGCTTATCGTCCGGGCCCAACTACGAGCAGTACTTC
CASSLSSGPNYEQYF
>NA|NA|TRBJ1-1|15|TRBV7-9
TGTGCCAGCAGCCAGGGGCCGGGCAGGGCCACTGAAGCTTTCTTT
CASSQGPGRATEAFF
>NA|NA|TRBJ2-3|11|TRBV29-1
TGCAGCGTTGAATCCCGGGCGGCGCAGTATTTT
CSVESRAAQYF
>many|TRBD2|TRBJ2-3|15|TRBV20-1
TGCAGTGTCGGGACTAGCGGGAGGTCGTCAGATACGCAGTATTTT
CSVGTSGRSSDTQYF
>many|TRBD2|TRBJ2-1|14|TRBV10-3
TGTGCCATCATGAAAAGCGGGAGGGCCGGTGAGCAGTTCTTC
CAIMKSGRAGEQFF
>NA|NA|TRBJ1-2|14|TRBV19
TGTGCCAGTAGTAACGTACAGGCTAACTATGGCTACGCCTTC
CASSNVQANYGYAF
>many|TRBD2|TRBJ2-1|15|TRBV6-1
TGTGCCAGCAGTGAAACAGCGGGAGGCCACAATGAGCAGTTCTTC
CASSETAGGHNEQFF
>NA|NA|TRBJ2-2|13|TRBV7-3
TGTGCCAGCAGCTTCCTCCGGGACGGGGAGCTGTTTTTT
CASSFLRDGELFF
>many|TRBD1|TRBJ2-7|14|TRBV18
TGTGCCAGCTCACTTAGGACAGGGGGCGACGAGCAGTACTTC
CASSLRTGGDEQYF
>medium-sized|NA|TRBJ2-1|15|TRBV11-2
TGTGCCAGCAGCTTAGAGGGGAGCTCCTACAATGAGCAGTTCTTC
CASSLEGSSYNEQFF
>many|TRBD2|TRBJ2-3|18|TRBV9
TGTGCCAGCAGCGTAGCGGGGGGAGGTGGGACTAGTCAAGATACGCAGTATTTT
CASSVAGGGGTSQDTQYF
>NA|TRBD1|TRBJ2-2|14|TRBV3-1
TGTGCCAGCAGCCCTGGGACAGATTACGGGGAGCTGTTTTTT
CASSPGTDYGELFF
>NA|NA|TRBJ2-2|14|TRBV10-3
TGTGCCATCAGTGAGTCTCGGCTGACCGGGGAGCTGTTTTTT
CAISESRLTGELFF
>many|NA|TRBJ2-2|16|TRBV5-8
TGTGCCAGCAGCTTTGATACAGGGACGAGGACCGGGGAGCTGTTTTTT
CASSFDTGTRTGELFF